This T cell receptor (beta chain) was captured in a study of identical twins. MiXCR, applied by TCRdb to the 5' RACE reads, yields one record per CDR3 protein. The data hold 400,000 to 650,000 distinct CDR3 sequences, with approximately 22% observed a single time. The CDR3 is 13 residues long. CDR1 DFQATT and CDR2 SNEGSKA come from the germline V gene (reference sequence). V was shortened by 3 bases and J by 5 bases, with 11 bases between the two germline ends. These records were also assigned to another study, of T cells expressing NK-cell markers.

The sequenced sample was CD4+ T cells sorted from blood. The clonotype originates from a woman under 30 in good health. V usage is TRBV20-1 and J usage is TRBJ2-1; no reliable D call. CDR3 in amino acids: CSASSLPNNEQFF. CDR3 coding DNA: TGCAGTGCTAGTAGCCTACCTAACAATGAGCAGTTCTTC.